The clone carrying this TCR beta chain has more than one count but fewer than ten. Its specificity is not known. TCRdb reanalysed the 5' RACE reads using MiXCR and keeps one entry per CDR3 protein. The profile covers 500,000 to 650,000 distinct CDR3 sequences, with more than 9% appearing a single time and 15% taken by the ten largest. The data belong to a study of T cells after yellow fever vaccination. The V end lost 0 bases, the J end lost 4 bases, and 12 bases lay between the germline ends. This CDR3 has 15 residues. Germline V lookup: CDR1 LGHNA, CDR2 YSLEER. Study-wide points: Subsequent booster samples again held most clones from primary vaccination (96% CD4, about 86% CD8). Overlap between CD4 and CD8 compartments was detected for a small share of clonotypes.

This receptor was obtained from a man aged 25 to 40 who received the YFV17D yellow fever vaccine. The rearrangement uses TRBV4-3 and TRBJ1-2; D ambiguous. Sequences were derived from PBMCs, sampled on the day of the yellow fever booster vaccination. Here the CDR3 DNA reads TGCGCCAGCAGCCAAGAGGTAGGGAACCTCTATGGCTACACCTTC. As protein: CASSQEVGNLYGYTF.